The rows below give T cell receptor beta chains drawn from one sample of a study of blood T cell repertoires in COVID-19. Method: immunoSEQ multiplex PCR; TCRdb's copy keeps in-frame clones and lacks some. The table records over 45,000 clones, roughly nine tenths of them present only once. The sample comprised peripheral blood. These receptors originate from a woman aged 55-69 years with active or convalescent COVID-19. The CDR3 runs from the conserved cysteine through the conserved F or W. D genes are given only for firm matches. Clone size, where shown, is once, few, many, or a class for clones that have expanded.

NA	TRBV5-1	NA	TRBJ2-1	TGCGCCAGCAGCATGCGACCCCAGGGTAACAATGAGCAGTTCTTC	CASSMRPQGNNEQFF
TRBD2	TRBV4-2	NA	TRBJ2-5	TGTGCCAGCAGCCCCGGGGAGGGACAAGAGACCCAGTACTTC	CASSPGEGQETQYF
NA	TRBV6-2/TRBV6-3	NA	TRBJ2-7	TGTGCCAGCAGTTACTGGCAGGGATTCACCGAGCAGTACTTC	CASSYWQGFTEQYF
TRBD1	TRBV28	NA	TRBJ2-2	TGTGCCAGCAGTTCGAAGGGGACAGGGGCCGGGGAGCTGTTTTTT	CASSSKGTGAGELFF
TRBD2	TRBV6-2/TRBV6-3	NA	TRBJ2-5	TGTGCCAGCAGTTGGAGGGAGGTTAGCGGGGAAGAGACCCAGTACTTC	CASSWREVSGEETQYF
TRBD2	TRBV15	once	TRBJ2-1	TGTGCCATTAGCGGGGGCCGGTCTTACAATGAGCAGTTCTTC	CAISGGRSYNEQFF
TRBD1	TRBV5-5	NA	TRBJ1-3	TGTGCCAGCAGCCCAGGGACAGGGGGTTCAAACACCATATATTTT	CASSPGTGGSNTIYF
TRBD2	TRBV18	NA	TRBJ2-4	TGTGCCAGCTCACCAGGGACTAGCGGGGGCCAAAACATTCAGTACTTC	CASSPGTSGGQNIQYF
TRBD1	TRBV6-4	once	TRBJ1-5	TGTGCCAGCAGTGACTCGGGACAGGGGGCTCAGCCCCAGCATTTT	CASSDSGQGAQPQHF
NA	TRBV4-1	NA	TRBJ1-2	TGCGCCAGCAGCCAGTTGGCCAGTCCCTATGGCTACACCTTC	CASSQLASPYGYTF
TRBD1	TRBV12-3/TRBV12-4	NA	TRBJ1-2	TGTGCCAGCAGCACAGGGGCTAACTATGGCTACACCTTC	CASSTGANYGYTF
NA	TRBV3-1/TRBV3-2	NA	TRBJ2-2	TGTGCCAGCAGCCAAGACCTCGTCCGGGCCGGGGAGCTGTTTTTT	CASSQDLVRAGELFF
NA	TRBV7-8	NA	TRBJ1-1	TGTGCCAGCAGCTTAAGGACACTTTCTGTTGAAGCTTTCTTT	CASSLRTLSVEAFF
NA	TRBV27	once	TRBJ2-7	TGTGCCAGCAGTTTCCAGTCCTCCTACGAGCAGTACTTC	CASSFQSSYEQYF